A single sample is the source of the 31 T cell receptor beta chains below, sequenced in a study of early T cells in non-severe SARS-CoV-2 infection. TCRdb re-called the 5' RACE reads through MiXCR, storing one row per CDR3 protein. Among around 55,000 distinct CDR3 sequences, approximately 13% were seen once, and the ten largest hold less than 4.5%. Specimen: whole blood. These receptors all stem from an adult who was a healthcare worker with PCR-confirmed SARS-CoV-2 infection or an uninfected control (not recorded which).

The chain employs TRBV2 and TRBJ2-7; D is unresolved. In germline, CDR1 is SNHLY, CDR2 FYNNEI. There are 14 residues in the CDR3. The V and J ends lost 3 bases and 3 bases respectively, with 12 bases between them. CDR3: CASSDPRIVYEQYF. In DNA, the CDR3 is TGTGCCAGCAGTGACCCACGGATCGTCTACGAGCAGTACTTC.

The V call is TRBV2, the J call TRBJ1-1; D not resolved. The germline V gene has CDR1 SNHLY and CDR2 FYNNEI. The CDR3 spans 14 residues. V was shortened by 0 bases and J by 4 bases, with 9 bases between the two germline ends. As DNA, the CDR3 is TGTGCCAGCAGTGAAGCGAATCCAGCCACTGAAGCTTTCTTT. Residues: CASSEANPATEAFF.

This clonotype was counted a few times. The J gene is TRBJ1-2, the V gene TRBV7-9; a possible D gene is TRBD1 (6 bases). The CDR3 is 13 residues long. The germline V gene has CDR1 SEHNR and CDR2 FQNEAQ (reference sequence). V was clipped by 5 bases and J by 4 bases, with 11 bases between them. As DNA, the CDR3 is TGTGCCAGCAGCCGGGGGGCAAGCTATGGCTACACCTTC. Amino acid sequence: CASSRGASYGYTF.

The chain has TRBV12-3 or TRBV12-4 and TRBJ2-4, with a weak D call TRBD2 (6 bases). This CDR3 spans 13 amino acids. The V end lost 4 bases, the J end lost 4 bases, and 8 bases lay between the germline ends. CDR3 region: CASSSRGKNIQYF. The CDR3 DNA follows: TGTGCCAGCAGTTCCCGGGGGAAAAACATTCAGTACTTC.

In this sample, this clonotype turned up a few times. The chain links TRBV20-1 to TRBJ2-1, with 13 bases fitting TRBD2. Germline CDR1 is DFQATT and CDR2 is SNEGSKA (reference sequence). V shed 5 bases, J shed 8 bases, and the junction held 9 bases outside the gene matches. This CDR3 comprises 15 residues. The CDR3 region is CSAPRTSGREDEQFF. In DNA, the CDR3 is TGCAGTGCTCCTCGGACTAGCGGGAGAGAGGATGAGCAGTTCTTC.

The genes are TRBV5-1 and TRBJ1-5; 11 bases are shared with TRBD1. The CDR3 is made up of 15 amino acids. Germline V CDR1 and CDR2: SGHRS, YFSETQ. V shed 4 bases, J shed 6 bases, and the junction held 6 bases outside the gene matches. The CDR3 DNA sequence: TGCGCCAGCAGCCCTGGACAGGGGGCTTTTCAGCCCCAGCATTTT. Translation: CASSPGQGAFQPQHF.

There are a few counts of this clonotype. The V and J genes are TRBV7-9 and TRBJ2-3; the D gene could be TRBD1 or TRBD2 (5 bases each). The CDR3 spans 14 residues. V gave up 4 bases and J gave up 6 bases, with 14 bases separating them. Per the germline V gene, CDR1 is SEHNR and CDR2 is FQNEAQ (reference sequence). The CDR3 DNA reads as TGTGCCAGCAGCTCAGAGTTGGGGGTTGATACGCAGTATTTT. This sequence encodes CASSSELGVDTQYF.

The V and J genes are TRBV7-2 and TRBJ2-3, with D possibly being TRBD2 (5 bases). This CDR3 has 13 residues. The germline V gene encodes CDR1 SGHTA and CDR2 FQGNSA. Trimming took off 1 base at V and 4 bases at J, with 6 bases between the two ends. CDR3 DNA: TGTGCCAGCAGCTTAGTACTAGCAGATACGCAGTATTTT. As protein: CASSLVLADTQYF.

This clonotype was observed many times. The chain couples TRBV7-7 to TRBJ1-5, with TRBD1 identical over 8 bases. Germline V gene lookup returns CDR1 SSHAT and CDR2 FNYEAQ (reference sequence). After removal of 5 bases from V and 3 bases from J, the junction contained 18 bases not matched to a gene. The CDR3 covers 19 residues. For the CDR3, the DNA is TGTGCCAGCAGCCGCCAGGTGGGCAGGGGGCGAGAAAACAATCAGCCCCAGCATTTT. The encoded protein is CASSRQVGRGRENNQPQHF. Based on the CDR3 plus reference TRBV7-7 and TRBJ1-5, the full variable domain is GAGVSQSPRYKVTKRGQDVTLRCDPISSHATLYWYQQALGQGPEFLTYFNYEAQPDKSGLPSDRFSAERPEGSISTLTIQRTEQRDSAMYRCASSRQVGRGRENNQPQHFGDGTRLSIL.

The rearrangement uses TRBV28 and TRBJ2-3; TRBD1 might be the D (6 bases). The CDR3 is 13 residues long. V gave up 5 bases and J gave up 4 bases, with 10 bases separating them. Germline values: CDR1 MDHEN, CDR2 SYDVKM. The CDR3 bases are TGTGCCAGCAGTCCAGGGGCGGCAGATACGCAGTATTTT. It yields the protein CASSPGAADTQYF.

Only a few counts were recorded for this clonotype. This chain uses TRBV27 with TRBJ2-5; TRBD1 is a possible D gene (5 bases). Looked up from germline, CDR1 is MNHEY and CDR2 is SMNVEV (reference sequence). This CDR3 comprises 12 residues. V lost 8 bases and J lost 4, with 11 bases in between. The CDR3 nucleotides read TGTGCCAGCCGGCAGGGTGGAGAGACCCAGTACTTC. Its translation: CASRQGGETQYF.

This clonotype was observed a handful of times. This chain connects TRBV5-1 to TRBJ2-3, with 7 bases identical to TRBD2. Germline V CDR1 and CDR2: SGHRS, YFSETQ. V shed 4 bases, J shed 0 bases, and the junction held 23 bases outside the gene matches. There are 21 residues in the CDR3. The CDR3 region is CASSLSPPQRGRWTSTDTQYF. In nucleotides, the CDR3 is TGCGCCAGCAGCCTTTCCCCCCCACAGCGGGGCCGATGGACTAGCACAGATACGCAGTATTTT.

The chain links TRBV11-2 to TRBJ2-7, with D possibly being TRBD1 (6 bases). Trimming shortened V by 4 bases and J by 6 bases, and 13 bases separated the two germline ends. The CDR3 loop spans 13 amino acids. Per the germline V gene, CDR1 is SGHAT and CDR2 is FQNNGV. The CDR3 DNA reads TGTGCCAGCAGCTCATGGACAGCCGGCGAGCAGTACTTC. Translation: CASSSWTAGEQYF.

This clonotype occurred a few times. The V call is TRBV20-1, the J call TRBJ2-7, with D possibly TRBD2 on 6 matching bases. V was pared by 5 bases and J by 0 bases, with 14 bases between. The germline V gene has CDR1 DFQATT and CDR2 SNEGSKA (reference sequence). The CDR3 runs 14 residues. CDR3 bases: TGCAGTGCTCCGGCCGGGGGAGGCTCCTACGAGCAGTACTTC. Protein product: CSAPAGGGSYEQYF.

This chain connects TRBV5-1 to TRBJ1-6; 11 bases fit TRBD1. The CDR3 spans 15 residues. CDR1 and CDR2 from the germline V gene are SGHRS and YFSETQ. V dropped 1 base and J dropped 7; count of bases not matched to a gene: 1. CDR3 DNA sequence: TGCGCCAGCAGCTTGAGGACAGGGGGCAATTCACCCCTCCACTTT. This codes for CASSLRTGGNSPLHF. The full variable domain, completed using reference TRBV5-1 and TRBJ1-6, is KAGVTQTPRYLIKTRGQQVTLSCSPISGHRSVSWYQQTPGQGLQFLFEYFSETQRNKGNFPGRFSGRQFSNSRSEMNVSTLELGDSALYLCASSLRTGGNSPLHFGNGTRLTVT.

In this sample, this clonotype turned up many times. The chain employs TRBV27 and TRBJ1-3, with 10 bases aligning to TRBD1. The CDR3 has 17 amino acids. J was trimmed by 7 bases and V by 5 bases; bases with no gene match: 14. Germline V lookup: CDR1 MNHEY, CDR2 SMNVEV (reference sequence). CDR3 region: CASSPNRGQGSSNTIYF. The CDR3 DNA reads TGTGCCAGCAGTCCCAATCGGGGACAGGGGTCCTCTAACACCATATATTTT.

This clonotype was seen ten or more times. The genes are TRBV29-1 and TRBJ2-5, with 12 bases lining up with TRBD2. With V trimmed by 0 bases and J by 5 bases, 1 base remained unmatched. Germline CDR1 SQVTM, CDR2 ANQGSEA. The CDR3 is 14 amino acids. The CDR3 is CSVEDLAGGETQYF. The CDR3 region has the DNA TGCAGCGTTGAAGATCTAGCGGGAGGGGAGACCCAGTACTTC.

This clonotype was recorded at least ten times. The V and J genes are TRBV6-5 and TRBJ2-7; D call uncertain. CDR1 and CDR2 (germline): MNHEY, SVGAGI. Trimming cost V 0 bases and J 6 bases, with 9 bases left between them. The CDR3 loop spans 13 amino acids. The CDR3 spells CASSYSGLREQYF. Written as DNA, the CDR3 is TGTGCCAGCAGTTACTCGGGCCTCCGCGAGCAGTACTTC.

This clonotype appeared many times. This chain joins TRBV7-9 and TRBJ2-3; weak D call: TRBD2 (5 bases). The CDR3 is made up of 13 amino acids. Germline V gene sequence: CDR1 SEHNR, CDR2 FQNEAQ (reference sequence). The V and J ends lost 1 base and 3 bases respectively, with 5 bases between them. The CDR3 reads CASSLGETDTQYF. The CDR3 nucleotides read TGTGCCAGCAGCTTAGGGGAGACAGATACGCAGTATTTT.

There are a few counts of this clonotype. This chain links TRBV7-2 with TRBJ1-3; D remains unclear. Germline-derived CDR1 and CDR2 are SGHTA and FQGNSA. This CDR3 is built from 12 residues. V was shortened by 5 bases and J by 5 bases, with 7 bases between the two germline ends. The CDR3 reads CASSPRRNTIYF. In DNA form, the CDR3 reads TGTGCCAGCAGCCCCCGTCGAAACACCATATATTTT.

The CDR3 DNA follows: TGTGCCAGCGAGGCGGGAGGGTCCCATACGCAGTATTTT. This gives the protein CASEAGGSHTQYF. The chain is built from TRBV6-5 and TRBJ2-3, with 9 bases matching TRBD2. Germline CDR1 MNHEY, CDR2 SVGAGI. CDR3 size: 13 residues. V lost 8 bases to trimming and J lost 7 bases; unmatched junction nucleotides: 7.

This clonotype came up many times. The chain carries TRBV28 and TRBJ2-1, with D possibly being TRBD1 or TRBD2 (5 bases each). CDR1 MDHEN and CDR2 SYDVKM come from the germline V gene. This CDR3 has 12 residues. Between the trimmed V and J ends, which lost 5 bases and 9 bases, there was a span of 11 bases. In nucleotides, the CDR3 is TGTGCCAGCAGTCTCGGGACCCGTGAGCAGTTCTTC. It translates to CASSLGTREQFF. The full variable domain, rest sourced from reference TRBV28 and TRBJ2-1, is DVKVTQSSRYLVKRTGEKVFLECVQDMDHENMFWYRQDPGLGLRLIYFSYDVKMKEKGDIPEGYSVSREKKERFSLILESASTNQTSMYLCASSLGTREQFFGPGTRLTVL.

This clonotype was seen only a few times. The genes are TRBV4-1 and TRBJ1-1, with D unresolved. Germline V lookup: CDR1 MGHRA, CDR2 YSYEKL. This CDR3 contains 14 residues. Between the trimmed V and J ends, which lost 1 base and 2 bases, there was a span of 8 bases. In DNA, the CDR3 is TGCGCCAGCAGCCAAGCCGGTATTAACACTGAAGCTTTCTTT. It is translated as CASSQAGINTEAFF.

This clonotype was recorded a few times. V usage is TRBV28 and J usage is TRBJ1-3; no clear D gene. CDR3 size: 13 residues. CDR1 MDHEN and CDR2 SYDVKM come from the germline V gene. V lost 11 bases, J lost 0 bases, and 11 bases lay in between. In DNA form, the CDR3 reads TGTGCCGCCGGGGAGAGCTCTGGAAACACCATATATTTT. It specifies CAAGESSGNTIYF.

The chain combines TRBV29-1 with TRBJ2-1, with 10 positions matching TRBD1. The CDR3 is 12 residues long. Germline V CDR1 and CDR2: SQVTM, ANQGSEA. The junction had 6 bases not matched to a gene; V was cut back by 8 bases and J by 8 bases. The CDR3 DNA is TGCAGCTTGGGACAGGGGATCGATGAGCAGTTCTTC. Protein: CSLGQGIDEQFF.

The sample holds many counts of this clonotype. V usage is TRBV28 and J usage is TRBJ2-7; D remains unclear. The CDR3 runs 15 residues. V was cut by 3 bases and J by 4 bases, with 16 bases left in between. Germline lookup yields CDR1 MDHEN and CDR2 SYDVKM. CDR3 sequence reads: CASSFGGSGVYEQYF. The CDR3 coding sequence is TGTGCCAGCAGTTTCGGTGGAAGTGGTGTGTACGAGCAGTACTTC.

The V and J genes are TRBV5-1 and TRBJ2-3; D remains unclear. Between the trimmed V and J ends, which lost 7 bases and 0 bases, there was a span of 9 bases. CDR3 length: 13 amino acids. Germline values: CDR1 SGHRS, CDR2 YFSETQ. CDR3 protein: CASAFGSTDTQYF. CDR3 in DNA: TGCGCCAGCGCCTTTGGGAGCACAGATACGCAGTATTTT. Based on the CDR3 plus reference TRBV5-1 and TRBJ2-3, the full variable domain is KAGVTQTPRYLIKTRGQQVTLSCSPISGHRSVSWYQQTPGQGLQFLFEYFSETQRNKGNFPGRFSGRQFSNSRSEMNVSTLELGDSALYLCASAFGSTDTQYFGPGTRLTVL.

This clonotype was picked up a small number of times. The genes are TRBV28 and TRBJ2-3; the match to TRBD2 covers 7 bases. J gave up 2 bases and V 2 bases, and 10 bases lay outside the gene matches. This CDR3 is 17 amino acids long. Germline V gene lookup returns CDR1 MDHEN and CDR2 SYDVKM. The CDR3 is CASSLGFGTTSTDTQYF. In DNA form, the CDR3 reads TGTGCCAGCAGTTTAGGCTTCGGGACTACTTCCACAGATACGCAGTATTTT.

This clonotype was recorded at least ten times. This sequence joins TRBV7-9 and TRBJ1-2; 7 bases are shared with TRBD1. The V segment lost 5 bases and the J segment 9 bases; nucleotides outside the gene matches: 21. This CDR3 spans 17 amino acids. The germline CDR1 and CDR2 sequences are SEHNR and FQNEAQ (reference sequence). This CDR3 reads CASSTLLGTASAESYTF. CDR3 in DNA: TGTGCCAGCAGCACATTGTTAGGGACAGCCTCCGCGGAGAGCTACACCTTC.

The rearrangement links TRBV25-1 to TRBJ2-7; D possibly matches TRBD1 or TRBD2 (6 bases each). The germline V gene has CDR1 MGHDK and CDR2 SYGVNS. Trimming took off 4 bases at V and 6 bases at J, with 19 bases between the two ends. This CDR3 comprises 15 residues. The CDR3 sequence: CASSGHGGFVAEQYF. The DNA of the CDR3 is TGTGCCAGCAGTGGGCACGGGGGCTTCGTGGCCGAGCAGTACTTC.

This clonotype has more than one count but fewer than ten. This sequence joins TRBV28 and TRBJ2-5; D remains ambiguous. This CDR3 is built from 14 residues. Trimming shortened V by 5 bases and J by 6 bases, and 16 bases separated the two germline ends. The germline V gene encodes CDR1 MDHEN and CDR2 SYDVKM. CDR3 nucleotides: TGTGCCAGCAGTCCGCGTTCCACGCTAAAGACCCAGTACTTC. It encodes CASSPRSTLKTQYF.